The present T cell receptor beta chain was sequenced within a study of T cell repertoires in cytomegalovirus infection (dated 2019 in TCRdb). Study-wide context: Donor HLA type was relevant to the analysis, because carriage of CMV infection together with the matching HLA type was indicated by public TCR beta signatures. The full study reports these points: Carriers of CMV infection plus the relevant HLA type were discriminated by the cumulative frequency of public TCR beta family members in the study cohort and in an independent roughly 370-donor cohort. The ex vivo response was dominated by HLA-C-restricted CMV-specific TCR beta clonotypes, and the single most frequent clonotype in two of eight donors was supplied by these HLA-C-restricted clonotypes.

Trimming removed 10 bases from V and 7 bases from J; the gene matches leave 8 bases unexplained. CDR1 and CDR2 are drawn from the germline V gene (reference sequence): LNHDA, SQIVND. From the cysteine through the phenylalanine, the CDR3 covers 14 amino acids. Only the CDR3 DNA is retained, 42 bases long and in frame from the first base. In the case of this clonotype: The specificity of this receptor is unknown. Per-base quality was not reported, and no clone a single base away is much larger than it.

Sequenced on an Illumina HiSeq 1500. Using fastp at Q25 and MiXCR, TCRdb reprocessed the public reads and kept productive beta chains. When rows share a CDR3 protein, they turn into one entry using the most common DNA and genes. This sample lists fewer than 200,000 distinct CDR3 sequences; roughly a fifth were detected once. The ten largest clones take up less than 3% of the sample. Input material: PBMCs. The receptor comes from a human donor in good health (CMV status not recorded). Some clones in this sample may be carry-over from other donors' samples. The sequence joins TRBV19 to TRBJ1-6; 9 of the junction bases match TRBD1. The nucleotide sequence is given as TGTGCCACAGAAACAGGGGGCGGAAATTCACCCCTCCACTTT. This is translated as CATETGGGNSPLHF.